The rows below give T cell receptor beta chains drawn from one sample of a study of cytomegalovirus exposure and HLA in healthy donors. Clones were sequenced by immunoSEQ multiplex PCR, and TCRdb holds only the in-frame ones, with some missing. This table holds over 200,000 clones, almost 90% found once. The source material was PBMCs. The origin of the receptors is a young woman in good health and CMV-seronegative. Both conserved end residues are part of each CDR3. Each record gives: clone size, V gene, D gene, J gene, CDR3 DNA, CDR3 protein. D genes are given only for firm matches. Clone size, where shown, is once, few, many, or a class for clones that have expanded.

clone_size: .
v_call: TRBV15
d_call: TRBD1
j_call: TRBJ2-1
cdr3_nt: TGTGCCACCAGCAGAGATATCCCGGACAGGATCAATGAGCAGTTCTTC
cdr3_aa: CATSRDIPDRINEQFF

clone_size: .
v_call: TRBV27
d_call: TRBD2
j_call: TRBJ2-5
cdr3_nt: TGTGCCAGCAGTAGGGGACTAGCGGGAGATTCAGAAGAGACCCAGTACTTC
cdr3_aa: CASSRGLAGDSEETQYF

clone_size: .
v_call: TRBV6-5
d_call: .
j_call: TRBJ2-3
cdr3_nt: TGTGCCAGCAGTTACCGGGGGGCCAAGGTAGATACGCAGTATTTT
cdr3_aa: CASSYRGAKVDTQYF

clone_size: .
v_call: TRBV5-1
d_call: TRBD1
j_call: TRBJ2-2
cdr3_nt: TGCGCCAGCGTGCCCGGGACAGGCAACACCGGGGAGCTGTTTTTT
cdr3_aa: CASVPGTGNTGELFF

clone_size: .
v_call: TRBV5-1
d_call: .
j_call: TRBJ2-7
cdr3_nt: TGCGCCAGCAGCTATGCCGAGACCTACGAGCAGTACTTC
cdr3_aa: CASSYAETYEQYF

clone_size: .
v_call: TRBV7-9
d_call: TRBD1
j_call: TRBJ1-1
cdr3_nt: TGTGCCAGCAGCTTAGACAGGAGGGGGCCGAACACTGAAGCTTTCTTT
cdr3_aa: CASSLDRRGPNTEAFF

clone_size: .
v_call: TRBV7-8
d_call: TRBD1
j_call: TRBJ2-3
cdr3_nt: TGTGCCAGCAGCTTACCAGGGACAGGGGGTGAAGATACGCAGTATTTT
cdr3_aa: CASSLPGTGGEDTQYF

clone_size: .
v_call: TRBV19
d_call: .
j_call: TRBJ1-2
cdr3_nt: TGTGCCAGTAGTAACAGAGCTAACTATGGCTACACCTTC
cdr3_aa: CASSNRANYGYTF

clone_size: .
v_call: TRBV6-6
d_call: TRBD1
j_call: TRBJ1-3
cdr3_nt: TGTGCCAGCAGTTCCCCCGCGACAGGGAATGGAAACACCATATATTTT
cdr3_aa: CASSSPATGNGNTIYF

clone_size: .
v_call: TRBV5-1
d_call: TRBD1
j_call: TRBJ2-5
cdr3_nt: TGCGCCAGCAGCTTACGAAGGACAGGGGAACAAGAGACCCAGTACTTC
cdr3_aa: CASSLRRTGEQETQYF

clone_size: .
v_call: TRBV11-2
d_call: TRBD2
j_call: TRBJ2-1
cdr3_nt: TGTGCCAGCAGCTTAGATCTCGCGGGAGGGGCGAACAATGAGCAGTTCTTC
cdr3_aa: CASSLDLAGGANNEQFF

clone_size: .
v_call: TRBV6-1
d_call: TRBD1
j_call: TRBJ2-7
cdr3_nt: TGTGCCAGCAGTGGCCTAGACAGGGGCTACGAGCAGTACTTC
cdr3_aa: CASSGLDRGYEQYF

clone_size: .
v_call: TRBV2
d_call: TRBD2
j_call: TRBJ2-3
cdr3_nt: TGTGCCAGGAAGCGGGACCCCCAGAATACGCAGTATTTT
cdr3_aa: CARKRDPQNTQYF

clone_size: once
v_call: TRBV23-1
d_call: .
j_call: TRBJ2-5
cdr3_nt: TGCGCCAGTCTAGACGCTCAGACCCAGTACTTC
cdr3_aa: CASLDAQTQYF

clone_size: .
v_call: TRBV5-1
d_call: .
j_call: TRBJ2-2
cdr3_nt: TGCGCCAGCAGCCCTATCCTTGCCTCCGCCGGGGAGCTGTTTTTT
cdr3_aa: CASSPILASAGELFF

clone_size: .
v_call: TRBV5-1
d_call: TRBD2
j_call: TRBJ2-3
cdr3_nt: TGCGCCAGCAGCTTGGACGGGACTAGCGGCACAGATACGCAGTATTTT
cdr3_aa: CASSLDGTSGTDTQYF

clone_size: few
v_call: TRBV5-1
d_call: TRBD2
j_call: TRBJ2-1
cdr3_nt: TGCGCCAGCAGCGCAGCTAGCGGGAGGTACTACAATGAGCAGTTCTTC
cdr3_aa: CASSAASGRYYNEQFF

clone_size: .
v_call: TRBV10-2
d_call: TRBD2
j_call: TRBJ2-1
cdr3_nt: TGCGCCAGCAAACCCCCACTAGCGGAAACGAGCTCCTACAATGAGCAGTTCTTC
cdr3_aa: CASKPPLAETSSYNEQFF

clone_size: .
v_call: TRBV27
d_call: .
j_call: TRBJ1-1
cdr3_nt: TGTGCCAGCACGGGGGACCGTGAAGCTTTCTTT
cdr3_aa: CASTGDREAFF

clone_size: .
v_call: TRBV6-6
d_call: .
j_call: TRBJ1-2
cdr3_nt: TGTGCCAGCAACGACGGGGGGCCGGACTATGGCTACACCTTC
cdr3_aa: CASNDGGPDYGYTF

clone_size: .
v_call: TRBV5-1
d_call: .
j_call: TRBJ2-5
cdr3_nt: TGCGCCAGCAGCACCGACAGGGCGGGGGAGACCCAGTACTTC
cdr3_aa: CASSTDRAGETQYF

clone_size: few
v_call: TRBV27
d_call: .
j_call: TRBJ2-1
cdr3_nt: TGTGCCAGCAGTCACCAGCGAAATGAGCAGTTCTTC
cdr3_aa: CASSHQRNEQFF

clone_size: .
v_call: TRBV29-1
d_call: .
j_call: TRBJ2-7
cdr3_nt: TGCAGCGTTTACAGCTCCTACGAGCAGTACTTC
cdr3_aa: CSVYSSYEQYF

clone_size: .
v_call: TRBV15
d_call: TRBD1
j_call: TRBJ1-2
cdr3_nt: TGTGCCACCAAGCGGGACAGGAGCTATGGCTACACCTTC
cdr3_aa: CATKRDRSYGYTF

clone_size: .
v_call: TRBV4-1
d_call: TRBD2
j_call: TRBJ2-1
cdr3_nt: TGCGCCAGCAGAACGGGACTAGCGGGAGGGCCGCGGGTCGAGCAGTTCTTC
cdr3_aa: CASRTGLAGGPRVEQFF

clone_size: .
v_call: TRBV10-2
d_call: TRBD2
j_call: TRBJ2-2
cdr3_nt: TGCGCCAGCAGTGGACTAGCGGCTACCGGGGAGCTGTTTTTT
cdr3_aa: CASSGLAATGELFF

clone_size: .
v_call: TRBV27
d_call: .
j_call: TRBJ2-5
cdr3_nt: TGTGCCAGCAGCTCACGGGGTAGGGAAGAGACCCAGTACTTC
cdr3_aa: CASSSRGREETQYF

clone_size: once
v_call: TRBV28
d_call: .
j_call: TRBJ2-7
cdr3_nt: TGTGCCAGCACTGCAGGGGACTACGAGCAGTACTTC
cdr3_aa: CASTAGDYEQYF

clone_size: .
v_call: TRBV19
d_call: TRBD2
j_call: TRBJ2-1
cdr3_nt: TGTGCCTCTGGGGGGGTGAGCTCCTACAATGAGCAGTTCTTC
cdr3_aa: CASGGVSSYNEQFF